This T cell receptor (beta chain) was sequenced in a study of technical replicates of blood from four donors. Libraries were prepared by immunoSEQ multiplex PCR; TCRdb keeps only in-frame clonotypes and omits some of them. The table shows about 82,000 clones, with over 90% occurring only once. The CDR3 is 17 amino acids. J was trimmed by 6 bases and V by 2 bases; bases with no gene match: 12. Germline CDR1 and CDR2: MGHRA and YSYEKL. The rearrangement uses TRBV4-1 and TRBJ2-4; TRBD2 aligns across 8 bases. The clonotype comes from a human donor in good health. Sequencing used T cells isolated from PBMCs. The CDR3 DNA sequence: TGCGCCAGCAGCCAATCCACGGGGGGGACCAGGGGAAACATTCAGTACTTC. Translated, it gives CASSQSTGGTRGNIQYF.